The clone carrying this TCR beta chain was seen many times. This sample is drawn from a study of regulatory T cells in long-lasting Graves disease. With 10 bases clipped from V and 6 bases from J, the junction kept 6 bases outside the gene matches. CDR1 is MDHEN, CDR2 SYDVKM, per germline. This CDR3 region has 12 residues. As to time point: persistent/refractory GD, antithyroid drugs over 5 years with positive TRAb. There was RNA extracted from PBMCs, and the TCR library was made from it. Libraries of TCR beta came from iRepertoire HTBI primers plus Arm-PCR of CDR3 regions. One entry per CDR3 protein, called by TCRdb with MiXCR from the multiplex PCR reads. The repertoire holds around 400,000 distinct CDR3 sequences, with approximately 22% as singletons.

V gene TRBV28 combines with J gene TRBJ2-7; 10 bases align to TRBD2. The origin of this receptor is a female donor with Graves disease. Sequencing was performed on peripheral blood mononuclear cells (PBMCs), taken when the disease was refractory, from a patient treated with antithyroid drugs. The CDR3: CATSSGSTEQYF. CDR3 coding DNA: TGTGCCACTTCTAGCGGGAGTACCGAGCAGTACTTC.